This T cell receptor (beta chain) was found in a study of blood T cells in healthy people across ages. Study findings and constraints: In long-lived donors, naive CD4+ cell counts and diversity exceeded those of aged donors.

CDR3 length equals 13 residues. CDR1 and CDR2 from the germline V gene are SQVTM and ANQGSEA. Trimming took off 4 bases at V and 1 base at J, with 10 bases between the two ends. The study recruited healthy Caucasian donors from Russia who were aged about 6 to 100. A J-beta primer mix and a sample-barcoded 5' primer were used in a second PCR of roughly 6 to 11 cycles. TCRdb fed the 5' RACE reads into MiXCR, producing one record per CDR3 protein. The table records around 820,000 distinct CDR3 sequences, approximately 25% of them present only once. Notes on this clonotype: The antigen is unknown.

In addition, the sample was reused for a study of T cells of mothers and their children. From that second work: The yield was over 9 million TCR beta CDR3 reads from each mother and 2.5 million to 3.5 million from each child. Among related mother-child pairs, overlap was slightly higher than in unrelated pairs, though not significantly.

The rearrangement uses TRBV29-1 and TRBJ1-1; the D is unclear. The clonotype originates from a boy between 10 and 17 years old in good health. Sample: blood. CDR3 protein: CSVVSSWNTEAFF. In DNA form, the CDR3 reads TGCAGCGTTGTTTCTTCGTGGAACACTGAAGCTTTCTTT.